The sequence of this TCR beta chain was determined in a study of T cells in women clearing cervical HPV infection. In the study overall: Case blood was drawn a median approximately 150 days after lesion detection.

As to this clone: The missing CDR3 end, 3 residues past where the read stops, is filled in from the germline J gene.

V lost 0 bases and J lost 2, with 11 bases in between. CDR3 length equals 15 residues. Germline V lookup: CDR1 SNHLY, CDR2 FYNNEI. Here immunoSEQ multiplex PCR was the method, and the copy in TCRdb shows in-frame clones only, minus some. The table lists around 39,000 clones, with under 8% in the top ten. The TCR originated in a woman between 18 and 75 years old with a cervical HPV16 infection that either progressed to CIN3+ or cleared (not recorded which). This chain uses TRBV2 with TRBJ2-7; possibly TRBD1 for D (6 bases). The sample comprised blood buffy coat. The CDR3 reads CASSEAGGLTYEQYF. The sequenced part of the CDR3 DNA is TGTGCCAGCAGTGAAGCAGGGGGTCTTACCTACGAG. The full variable domain, its missing parts supplied by reference TRBV2 and TRBJ2-7, is EPEVTQTPSHQVTQMGQEVILRCVPISNHLYFYWYRQILGQKVEFLVSFYNNEISEKSEIFDDQFSVERPDGSNFTLKIRSTKLEDSAMYFCASSEAGGLTYEQYFGPGTRLTVT.